The next 13 T cell receptor beta chains were all read from a single sample in a study of T cells expressing NK-cell markers. TCRdb reprocessed the 5' RACE reads and stores each CDR3 protein as one record, lacking DNA. The sample holds around 470,000 distinct CDR3 sequences. Sequencing input: blood T cells: a sorted CD56 or NKG2C T cell subset, CD4+ or CD8+ T cells, or bulk PBMC T cells (not recorded which). The receptors originated from a woman aged 50 to 65 in good health.

The chain links TRBV6-5 to TRBJ1-2. The CDR3 spans 14 residues. Germline V lookup: CDR1 MNHEY, CDR2 SVGAGI. The CDR3 loop reads CASSYSRLNYGYTF.

This chain uses TRBV7-9 with TRBJ2-1; there is no DNA to check the TCRdb D call of TRBD1. The CDR3 is 13 amino acids. Germline-derived CDR1 and CDR2 are SEHNR and FQNEAQ (reference sequence). CDR3 residues: CASSLALQGEQFF.

The V call is TRBV5-1, the J call TRBJ2-5. Germline V lookup: CDR1 SGHRS, CDR2 YFSETQ. The CDR3 runs to 13 residues. The CDR3 reads CASSLSTGETQYF.

The chain joins TRBV7-8 to TRBJ2-1; the D call of TRBD1 rests on TCRdb alone, since no DNA is present to check it. The germline gives CDR1 SGHVS, CDR2 FQNEAQ. The CDR3 is 14 amino acids. This CDR3 is CASSFPPGINEQFF.

The rearrangement links TRBV7-9 to TRBJ2-3; no DNA is available, so the TRBD1 call from TCRdb remains unchecked. Germline-derived CDR1 and CDR2 are SEHNR and FQNEAQ (reference sequence). The CDR3 spans 15 residues. CDR3: CASSRPGQGLDTQYF.

This chain joins TRBV10-2 and TRBJ2-7; without DNA, the TCRdb call of TRBD2 cannot be checked. The germline gives CDR1 WSHSY, CDR2 SAAADI. This CDR3 has 16 residues. The CDR3 protein is CASSVTSVINTYEQYF.

The chain employs TRBV24-1 and TRBJ2-2; the TCRdb D gene call, TRBD2, has no DNA to confirm it. CDR3 length: 16 amino acids. CDR1 KGHDR and CDR2 SFDVKD come from the germline V gene. The CDR3 sequence: CATGTGTTENTGELFF.

This CDR3 is CSATLSGRAFNEQFF. The chain couples TRBV20-1 to TRBJ2-1; checking the TCRdb D call of TRBD2 is not possible without DNA. Germline lookup yields CDR1 DFQATT and CDR2 SNEGSKA (reference sequence). This CDR3 has 15 residues.

The chain links TRBV19 to TRBJ1-5; there is no DNA to check the TCRdb D call of TRBD1. The CDR3 covers 16 residues. CDR1 and CDR2 (germline): LNHDA, SQIVND (reference sequence). CDR3 loop: CASSTRGTFSNQPQHF.

J is TRBJ2-3 and V is TRBV5-1. Germline V CDR1 and CDR2: SGHRS, YFSETQ. There are 16 residues in the CDR3. The CDR3 protein is CASSLAPLGFADTQYF.

The rearrangement links TRBV6-5 to TRBJ2-1; the D call from TCRdb, TRBD1, cannot be confirmed without DNA. Germline loops: CDR1 MNHEY, CDR2 SVGAGI. The CDR3 length is 14 residues. CDR3 in amino acids: CASSAGTTYNEQFF.

The rearrangement uses TRBV5-6 and TRBJ1-2; without DNA, the TCRdb call of TRBD1 cannot be checked. The CDR3 runs to 15 residues. CDR1 is SGHDT and CDR2 is YYEEEE in the germline V gene. CDR3 protein: CASSLIETGTYGYTF.

This chain links TRBV12-3 or TRBV12-4 with TRBJ1-6; TCRdb proposes TRBD1, but this gene call is untestable without DNA. The CDR3 extends over 14 amino acids. This chain's CDR3 is CASSQTGGSSPLHF.